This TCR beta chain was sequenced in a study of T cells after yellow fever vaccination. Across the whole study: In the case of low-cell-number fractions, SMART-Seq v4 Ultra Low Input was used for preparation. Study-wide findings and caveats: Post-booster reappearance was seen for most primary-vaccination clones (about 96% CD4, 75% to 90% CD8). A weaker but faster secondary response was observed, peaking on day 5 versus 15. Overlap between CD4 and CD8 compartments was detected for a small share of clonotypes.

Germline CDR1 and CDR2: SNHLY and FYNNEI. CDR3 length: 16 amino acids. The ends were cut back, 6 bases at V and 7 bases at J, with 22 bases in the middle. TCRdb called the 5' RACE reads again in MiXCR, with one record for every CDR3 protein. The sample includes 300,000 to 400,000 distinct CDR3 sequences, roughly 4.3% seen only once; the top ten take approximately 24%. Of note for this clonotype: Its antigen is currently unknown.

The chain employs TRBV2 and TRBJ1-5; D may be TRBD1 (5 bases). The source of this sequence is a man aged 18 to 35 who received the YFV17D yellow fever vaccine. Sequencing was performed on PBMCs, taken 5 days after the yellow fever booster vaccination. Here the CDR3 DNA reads TGTGCCAGCAGCGACCTAATGGGGGGAGGATGGCAGCCCCAGCATTTT. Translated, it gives CASSDLMGGGWQPQHF.